Sequencing of this TCR beta chain was carried out in a study of blood T cells in healthy people across ages. Each donor supplied 8 to 10 milliliters of peripheral blood. This CDR3 is built from 12 residues. Trimming removed 1 base at V and 6 bases at J, with 4 bases between. The germline gives CDR1 SEHNR, CDR2 FQNEAQ (reference sequence). The use of a sample-barcoded 5' primer and a J-beta primer mix characterized a second PCR of about 7 to 12 cycles. One entry per CDR3 protein results from TCRdb running MiXCR on the 5' RACE reads. The data show about 280,000 distinct CDR3 sequences, roughly 27% seen once.

The chain uses TRBV7-9 and TRBJ2-1; D is ambiguous. The receptor's source is a woman in her 70s in good health. The material sequenced was blood. The CDR3 reads CASSLERNEQFF. CDR3 DNA: TGTGCCAGCAGCTTAGAACGCAATGAGCAGTTCTTC.